This TCR beta chain was found in a study of PD-L1 blockade in urothelial cancer. Whole-study context: Bladder-origin urothelial cancer in males described about 90% of the 29 patients.

Assay: immunoSEQ multiplex PCR; the TCRdb copy retains only in-frame clones and omits some. The sample lists roughly 43,000 clones; roughly 77% were seen once. This TCR came from a man between 70 and 80 years old with urothelial cancer. The sample consisted of PBMCs, taken around atezolizumab (anti-PD-L1) treatment.

Written as DNA, the CDR3 is TGTGCCAGCAGTGAAGGATCAGGGGCCGGAAACACCATATATTTT. Amino acids: CASSEGSGAGNTIYF. The chain links TRBV25-1 to TRBJ1-3, with a weak D call TRBD1 (6 bases). The V gene's germline CDR1 is MGHDK and CDR2 SYGVNS. Trimming removed 2 bases at V and 4 bases at J, with 12 bases between. The CDR3 is 15 residues long.